A single sample gave rise to the 28 T cell receptor beta chains below, sequenced in a study of shared clonotypes between healthy human individuals. The table came from immunoSEQ multiplex PCR; TCRdb's copy has only in-frame clones and leaves some out. The table includes roughly 1,500,000 clones, nearly 99% detected once. Material: naive CD4+ T cells sorted from blood. Subset of the sample: CD45RA+ positively selected. The receptors shown here come from a man aged 25-45 years in good health.

V usage is TRBV6-1 and J usage is TRBJ2-7; D may be TRBD1 (5 bases). There are 14 residues in the CDR3. CDR1 is MNHNS, CDR2 SASEGT, per germline. V lost 11 bases and J lost 1, with 18 bases in between. The chain's CDR3 is CASHAGSVSYEQYF. The CDR3, as DNA: TGTGCCTCTCACGCAGGGTCAGTTTCCTACGAGCAGTACTTC.

The chain recombines TRBV7-3 with TRBJ2-1; a possible D gene is TRBD1 (5 bases). This CDR3 region has 13 residues. Per the germline V gene, CDR1 is SGHTA and CDR2 is FQGTGA. Trimming pared 3 bases from V and 7 bases from J, leaving 10 bases between. CDR3 in DNA: TGTGCCAGCAGCTTGGGGCTTCAGAATGAGCAGTTCTTC. Amino acids: CASSLGLQNEQFF.

CDR3 DNA sequence: TGTGCCAGCAGTAGGACCTTAACCTTTTACAATGAGCAGTTCTTC. This encodes CASSRTLTFYNEQFF. V and J are TRBV28 and TRBJ2-1; D is uncertain. In germline, CDR1 is MDHEN, CDR2 SYDVKM. V lost 5 bases, J lost 4 bases, and 15 bases lay in between. The CDR3 sequence is 15 residues long.

This chain joins TRBV13 and TRBJ2-1; the match to TRBD1 covers 12 bases. CDR1 PRHDT and CDR2 FYEKMQ come from the germline V gene (reference sequence). The V segment lost 5 bases and the J segment 6 bases; nucleotides outside the gene matches: 11. The CDR3 is 17 residues long. The CDR3 DNA reads as TGTGCCAGCAGCCCTCAAGTCCGGGACAGGGGGCTCAATGAGCAGTTCTTC. Protein sequence: CASSPQVRDRGLNEQFF.

The chain uses TRBV10-2 and TRBJ2-7, with D hard to call. Per the germline V gene, CDR1 is WSHSY and CDR2 is SAAADI. This CDR3 is built from 14 residues. Trimming shortened V by 4 bases and J by 6 bases, and 16 bases separated the two germline ends. The CDR3 DNA is TGCGCCAGCAGTGTCGCAGGTTCCCCGGGCGAGCAGTACTTC. It translates to CASSVAGSPGEQYF.

The chain has TRBV25-1 and TRBJ2-1; D is ambiguous. This CDR3 comprises 11 residues. The V end lost 6 bases, the J end lost 7 bases, and 7 bases lay between the germline ends. Germline values: CDR1 MGHDK, CDR2 SYGVNS. Here the CDR3 DNA reads TGTGCCAGCAGCAACGGAAATGAGCAGTTCTTC. Protein product: CASSNGNEQFF.

This clone appeared once. J is TRBJ2-7 and V is TRBV28, with D hard to call. The V and J ends lost 8 bases and 5 bases respectively, with 19 bases between them. This CDR3 spans 14 amino acids. The V gene's germline CDR1 is MDHEN and CDR2 SYDVKM. The CDR3 coding sequence is TGTGCCAGCCATGCGGCCTCCCCGGTCCACGAGCAGTACTTC. It translates to CASHAASPVHEQYF.

This chain links TRBV29-1 with TRBJ1-1, with 7 bases identical to TRBD1. The CDR3 extends over 13 amino acids. J was trimmed by 3 bases and V by 7 bases; bases with no gene match: 8. The germline V gene encodes CDR1 SQVTM and CDR2 ANQGSEA. CDR3 nucleotide sequence: TGCAGCGCCGAATGGGACAGAGACACTGAAGCTTTCTTT. Amino acid sequence: CSAEWDRDTEAFF.

V gene TRBV7-3 combines with J gene TRBJ2-1; the match to TRBD2 covers 13 bases. This CDR3 is built from 16 residues. CDR1 and CDR2 (germline): SGHTA, FQGTGA. With V trimmed by 4 bases and J by 5 bases, 5 bases remained unmatched. The chain's CDR3 is CASSSGLAGVNNEQFF. CDR3 bases: TGTGCCAGCAGCTCAGGACTAGCGGGAGTCAACAATGAGCAGTTCTTC.

V is TRBV7-9 and J is TRBJ2-2; D is perhaps TRBD2 (6 bases). In germline, CDR1 is SEHNR, CDR2 FQNEAQ (reference sequence). This CDR3 contains 15 residues. Trimming stripped 2 bases from V and 4 bases from J, with 11 bases between. CDR3 DNA sequence: TGTGCCAGCAGCTTATGGGTAGCGGCCACCGGGGAGCTGTTTTTT. It yields the protein CASSLWVAATGELFF.

The chain links TRBV7-9 to TRBJ2-1; a weak D match, TRBD2 (5 bases). Germline lookup yields CDR1 SEHNR and CDR2 FQNEAQ (reference sequence). The CDR3 has 13 residues. The V gene lost 0 bases and the J gene lost 9 bases, with 9 bases spanning the gap. CDR3 coding DNA: TGTGCCAGCAGCTTAGCGGGAGCTAGTGAGCAGTTCTTC. Its protein product is CASSLAGASEQFF. Looking up the rest from reference TRBV7-9 and TRBJ2-1 gives the full variable domain: DTGVSQNPRHKITKRGQNVTFRCDPISEHNRLYWYRQTLGQGPEFLTYFQNEAQLEKSRLLSDRFSAERPKGSFSTLEIQRTEQGDSAMYLCASSLAGASEQFFGPGTRLTVL.

The chain employs TRBV15 and TRBJ1-4, with 8 bases that match TRBD1. This CDR3 contains 16 residues. The trim removed 1 base at V and 8 bases at J, leaving 9 bases unmatched. Germline CDR1 is LNHNV and CDR2 is YYDKDF (reference sequence). CDR3 DNA: TGTGCCACCAGCAGAGGTCCGGTACGGACAGGGGAAAAACTGTTTTTT. Amino acid sequence: CATSRGPVRTGEKLFF.

This chain joins TRBV7-9 and TRBJ2-2; 9 nucleotides line up with TRBD2. Germline V gene lookup returns CDR1 SEHNR and CDR2 FQNEAQ (reference sequence). The CDR3 consists of 18 residues. J gave up 4 bases and V 5 bases, and 14 bases lay outside the gene matches. CDR3 in DNA: TGTGCCAGCAGCCCCCCGGTCTGGGGCGGGAGGGCCACCGGGGAGCTGTTTTTT. As protein: CASSPPVWGGRATGELFF.

As regards this clone: Other DNA sequences in this specimen translate into the identical CDR3. The genes are TRBV19 and TRBJ2-5; 8 bases align to TRBD1. The V and J ends lost 3 bases and 5 bases, in that order; junction bases with no gene match: 5. The CDR3 covers 14 residues. Germline CDR1 reads LNHDA; CDR2 reads SQIVND (reference sequence). CDR3 DNA: TGTGCCAGTAGTATTGGGACAGGTGGGGAGACCCAGTACTTC. Protein sequence: CASSIGTGGETQYF.

J is TRBJ2-1 and V is TRBV9, with D unresolved. Germline CDR1 and CDR2: SGDLS and YYNGEE. Trimming took 3 bases from V and 1 from J, leaving 8 bases between them. This CDR3 spans 14 amino acids. Here the CDR3 DNA reads TGTGCCAGCAGCGCGACGGTTTCCTACAATGAGCAGTTCTTC. Protein product: CASSATVSYNEQFF.

The J gene is TRBJ2-7, the V gene TRBV30; 8 bases are shared with TRBD2. The ends lost 0 bases at V and 2 bases at J; junction bases unmatched: 3. Germline V lookup: CDR1 GTSNPN, CDR2 SVGIG (reference sequence). The CDR3 spans 14 residues. The CDR3 sequence: CAWSVGGRTYEQYF. As DNA, the CDR3 is TGTGCCTGGAGTGTTGGCGGGAGGACCTACGAGCAGTACTTC. Complete variable domain (other parts from reference TRBV30 and TRBJ2-7): SQTIHQWPATLVQPVGSPLSLECTVEGTSNPNLYWYRQAAGRGLQLLFYSVGIGQISSEVPQNLSASRPQDRQFILSSKKLLLSDSGFYLCAWSVGGRTYEQYFGPGTRLTVT.

The V call is TRBV9, the J call TRBJ2-3; no reliable D call. V gave up 0 bases and J gave up 4 bases, with 15 bases separating them. CDR3 length equals 16 residues. Germline CDR1 SGDLS, CDR2 YYNGEE. The CDR3 DNA is TGTGCCAGCAGCGTAGGCCCCCGTTCAAGAGCAGATACGCAGTATTTT. Protein product: CASSVGPRSRADTQYF.

As for this clone: Distinct nucleotide sequences in the sample also encode this CDR3. The chain uses TRBV5-1 and TRBJ2-3; no definite D call. This CDR3 region has 14 residues. Trimming removed 0 bases from V and 2 bases from J, with 7 bases in between. Germline V CDR1 and CDR2: SGHRS, YFSETQ. CDR3 bases: TGCGCCAGCAGCTTGGAAGTCCCCACAGATACGCAGTATTTT. It codes for CASSLEVPTDTQYF.

The chain carries TRBV15 and TRBJ2-7; possible D gene TRBD2, 6 bases. Germline V lookup: CDR1 LNHNV, CDR2 YYDKDF (reference sequence). The CDR3 extends over 17 amino acids. V was trimmed by 4 bases and J by 2 bases, leaving 21 bases between them. The CDR3, as DNA: TGTGCCACCAGCACCACCCGCGGTGGCGGGATAACCTACGAGCAGTACTTC. Its translation: CATSTTRGGGITYEQYF.

Comment on this clone: At the DNA level, this CDR3 is encoded by other sequences in the same sample as well. V and J are TRBV28 and TRBJ2-7; 11 bases map to TRBD1. CDR1 is MDHEN and CDR2 is SYDVKM in the germline V gene. The length of the CDR3 is 15 residues. Trimming took 6 bases from V and 2 from J; bases not matched to a gene: 6. DNA of the CDR3: TGTGCCAGCAGCCTGCCGGGACAGGGGGCCTACGAGCAGTACTTC. Its translation is CASSLPGQGAYEQYF.

The rearrangement links TRBV7-6 to TRBJ2-2; weak D call: TRBD2 (6 bases). The CDR3 has 16 residues. Germline V gene lookup returns CDR1 SGHVS and CDR2 FNYEAQ. The V and J ends lost 1 base and 8 bases respectively, with 17 bases between them. The CDR3 nucleotides are TGTGCCAGCAGCTTAGGTTCTATAGCGGTCCAGGGGGAGCTGTTTTTT. Encoded protein: CASSLGSIAVQGELFF.

The V gene is TRBV25-1, the J gene TRBJ2-1, with 9 bases lining up with TRBD1. The trim removed 4 bases at V and 1 base at J, leaving 2 bases unmatched. The germline CDR1 and CDR2 sequences are MGHDK and SYGVNS. The CDR3 runs 15 residues. CDR3: CASSGTGESYNEQFF. For the CDR3, the DNA is TGTGCCAGCAGTGGGACAGGGGAGTCCTACAATGAGCAGTTCTTC.

V and J are TRBV10-1 and TRBJ2-7; TRBD1 matches at 8 bases. CDR3 size: 13 residues. With V trimmed by 3 bases and J by 3 bases, 1 base remained unmatched. Germline V CDR1 and CDR2: WNHNN, SYGVQD (reference sequence). CDR3 residues: CASSDTGGYEQYF. The DNA of the CDR3 is TGCGCCAGCAGTGATACAGGGGGCTACGAGCAGTACTTC.

The genes are TRBV11-3 and TRBJ2-5; 7 nucleotides agree with TRBD1. CDR3 size: 15 residues. Germline CDR1 and CDR2: SGHNT and YENEEA. The trim removed 1 base at V and 3 bases at J, leaving 5 bases unmatched. CDR3 sequence (DNA): TGTGCCAGCAGCTTAGGGGGGACAGATAAAGAGACCCAGTACTTC. It translates to CASSLGGTDKETQYF. Drawing the rest from reference TRBV11-3 and TRBJ2-5, the complete variable domain is EAGVVQSPRYKIIEKKQPVAFWCNPISGHNTLYWYLQNLGQGPELLIRYENEEAVDDSQLPKDRFSAERLKGVDSTLKIQPAELGDSAVYLCASSLGGTDKETQYFGPGTRLLVL.

The chain employs TRBV7-8 and TRBJ2-5, with a possible D match to TRBD2 (6 bases). The CDR3 is made up of 16 amino acids. Trimming shortened V by 1 base and J by 2 bases, and 14 bases separated the two germline ends. Germline CDR1 is SGHVS and CDR2 is FQNEAQ. CDR3 DNA: TGTGCCAGCAGCTTAGTGGTGCGGGACCGACAAGAGACCCAGTACTTC. Translation: CASSLVVRDRQETQYF. The full variable domain, its missing parts supplied by reference TRBV7-8 and TRBJ2-5, is GAGVSQSPRYKVAKRGQDVALRCDPISGHVSLFWYQQALGQGPEFLTYFQNEAQLDKSGLPSDRFFAERPEGSVSTLKIQRTQQEDSAVYLCASSLVVRDRQETQYFGPGTRLLVL.

This chain links TRBV7-7 with TRBJ2-1; no clear D. Germline CDR1 SSHAT, CDR2 FNYEAQ (reference sequence). With 4 bases removed from V and 5 bases from J, the gap between germline ends came to 6 bases. The CDR3 loop spans 12 amino acids. Here the CDR3 DNA reads TGTGCCAGCAGCTCCCAAGACAATGAGCAGTTCTTC. This encodes CASSSQDNEQFF.

The chain joins TRBV7-8 to TRBJ2-4, with TRBD2 identical over 8 bases. J was trimmed by 1 base and V by 3 bases; bases with no gene match: 14. Germline V gene sequence: CDR1 SGHVS, CDR2 FQNEAQ. The CDR3 totals 19 residues. In DNA, the CDR3 is TGTGCCAGCAGCTTGGTGGTAGCGGGGAGAGGGGTGGCCAAAAACATTCAGTACTTC. Translating it yields CASSLVVAGRGVAKNIQYF.

The gene calls are TRBV6-5 and TRBJ1-3, with D unclear. The germline gives CDR1 MNHEY, CDR2 SVGAGI. This CDR3 spans 11 amino acids. The ends were cut back, 5 bases at V and 4 bases at J, with 3 bases in the middle. The CDR3 sequence is CASSQGNTIYF. The CDR3 bases are TGTGCCAGCAGTCAAGGAAACACCATATATTTT.